The rows below give T cell receptor beta chains drawn from one sample of a study of cytomegalovirus exposure and HLA in healthy donors. The protocol was immunoSEQ multiplex PCR, while the TCRdb copy is restricted to in-frame clones and leaves out a portion. The data contain under 200,000 clones, about 89% of them singletons. The sequenced material came from PBMCs. These receptor sequences come from a woman between 18 and 29 years old in good health and CMV-seropositive. The CDR3 runs from the conserved cysteine through the conserved F or W. Fields, in order: clone size, D gene, V gene, J gene, CDR3 DNA, CDR3 protein. The D gene is left open where the match is weak. Clone size is shown for a subset of rows, as once, few, many or a class of expanded clone.

>-|TRBD2|TRBV4-1|TRBJ2-3
TGCGCCAGCAGCCAAGAATCCCGCGGGAGTTCAGATACGCAGTATTTT
CASSQESRGSSDTQYF
>-|TRBD1|TRBV27|TRBJ2-7
TGTGCCAGCAGTTCTTTCCGGGACAGCACCTACGAGCAGTACTTC
CASSSFRDSTYEQYF
>few|TRBD2|TRBV6-1|TRBJ2-1
TGTGCCAGCAGTGATGGCGGGAGATCCTACAATGAGCAGTTCTTC
CASSDGGRSYNEQFF
>-|-|TRBV7-6|TRBJ2-3
TGTGCCAGCAGCGAAGAGGGTTGGAGGGGGGGTAGCACAGATACGCAGTATTTT
CASSEEGWRGGSTDTQYF
>-|TRBD2|TRBV5-4|TRBJ2-1
TGTGCCAGCAGCTCTGCCGGGGGGGCTGTTGAGCAGTTCTTC
CASSSAGGAVEQFF
>-|TRBD1|TRBV4-1|TRBJ2-5
TGCGCCAGCAGCCAAGTTCGGACAGGTCAAGAGACCCAGTACTTC
CASSQVRTGQETQYF
>-|-|TRBV14|TRBJ2-1
TGTGCCAGCAGCCAAGTGTTGGTTAGCTCCTACAATGAGCAGTTCTTC
CASSQVLVSSYNEQFF
>-|-|TRBV7-2|TRBJ1-2
TGTGCCAGCAGCCAGCGCGGGGGGCGGGTATCTGGCTACACCTTC
CASSQRGGRVSGYTF
>-|TRBD2|TRBV15|TRBJ2-1
TGTGCCACCAGCAGACTAGCGGGAACTTACAATGAGCAGTTCTTC
CATSRLAGTYNEQFF
>-|-|TRBV28|TRBJ2-7
TGTGCCAGCAGTTCCAACGCCGGGACAAGATACGAGCAGTACTTC
CASSSNAGTRYEQYF
>-|TRBD1|TRBV6-5|TRBJ1-2
TGTGCCAGCAGACCCGTCGGGACAGGGGGAGGCTACACCTTC
CASRPVGTGGGYTF
>-|-|TRBV6-5|TRBJ2-7
TGTGCCAGCAGTTACTCGAAAGAGTACGAGCAGTACTTC
CASSYSKEYEQYF
>-|-|TRBV6-1|TRBJ1-5
TGTGCCAGCAGAGTACAGGGTTGGGATCAGCCCCAGCATTTT
CASRVQGWDQPQHF
>-|-|TRBV10-2|TRBJ2-2
TGCGCCAGCAGAGAAACAGGGAGTCGGGGCACCGGGGAGCTGTTTTTT
CASRETGSRGTGELFF
>-|TRBD1|TRBV6-1|TRBJ1-2
TGTGCCAGCAGTGGACAGGGCCACTATGGCTACACCTTC
CASSGQGHYGYTF
>-|-|TRBV18|TRBJ1-1
TGTGCCAGCTCACCGTTAGGGGCGGGGGGAGGCAACACTGAAGCTTTCTTT
CASSPLGAGGGNTEAFF
>-|-|TRBV13|TRBJ2-1
TGTGCCAGCAGCTTAGGACCGACGGGAAATGAGCAGTTCTTC
CASSLGPTGNEQFF
>-|-|TRBV7-3|TRBJ1-1
TGTGCCAGCAGCTTAACTGGTCAGACACAAGCTTTCTTT
CASSLTGQTQAFF
>few|-|TRBV9|TRBJ2-3
TGTGCCAGCAGCGTACAGGGCACAGATACGCAGTATTTT
CASSVQGTDTQYF
>-|-|TRBV6-4|TRBJ1-5
TGTGCCAGCAGTGCTTCTTCGGATCAGCCCCAGCATTTT
CASSASSDQPQHF
>-|TRBD1|TRBV10-3|TRBJ2-5
TGTGCCATCAAGGCGGCGACAGGGGGCCCGGTAGAGACCCAGTACTTC
CAIKAATGGPVETQYF
>-|TRBD1|TRBV7-2|TRBJ2-7
TGTGCCAGCAGCCCTCCCGGGACAGGGCTCGAGCAGTACTTC
CASSPPGTGLEQYF
>few|TRBD1|TRBV6-5|TRBJ1-1
TGTGCCAGCAGGGGGACAGGGGGTGAGAACACTGAAGCTTTCTTT
CASRGTGGENTEAFF
>-|TRBD1|TRBV10-3|TRBJ1-5
TGTGCCATACAGGGGGAAGGGGGGATAAATCAGCCCCAGCATTTT
CAIQGEGGINQPQHF
>few|-|TRBV19|TRBJ1-5
TGTGCCAGTAAGCAGGGGACGTCGACGAATCAGCCCCAGCATTTT
CASKQGTSTNQPQHF
>once|-|TRBV4-1|TRBJ2-3
TGCGCCAGCAGCCAAGATCTTCCGGGGATGGCAGATACGCAGTATTTT
CASSQDLPGMADTQYF
>-|-|TRBV30|TRBJ1-2
TGTGCCTGGAGTCAGGGAGGGAACTATGGCTACACCTTC
CAWSQGGNYGYTF
>-|TRBD1|TRBV9|TRBJ2-5
TGTGCCAGCAGCGTAGATGGACAGGGGACCCAAGAGACCCAGTACTTC
CASSVDGQGTQETQYF
>-|TRBD2|TRBV7-2|TRBJ2-1
TGTGCCAGCAGCTTCTATCGGTTAGCGGGAAGGAACAATGAGCAGTTCTTC
CASSFYRLAGRNNEQFF
>-|-|TRBV15|TRBJ2-5
TGTGCCACCAGCAGACCCCAGAGGGGGAAACGAGAGACCCAGTACTTC
CATSRPQRGKRETQYF
>-|-|TRBV2|TRBJ2-7
TGTGCCAGCATAGGAGTATTCAGTCCCTACGAGCAGTACTTC
CASIGVFSPYEQYF
>-|TRBD2|TRBV7-2|TRBJ2-3
TGTGCCAGCAGCCCCCAACTAGCGGACCGCACAGATACGCAGTATTTT
CASSPQLADRTDTQYF
>-|-|TRBV5-1|TRBJ2-7
TGCGCCAGCAGCTTGGCCGCGAGGGATTTTTCCTACGAGCAGTACTTC
CASSLAARDFSYEQYF
>-|TRBD1|TRBV11-2|TRBJ2-7
TGTGCCAGCAGCTCCCCGGACAGGGGTGTTTACGAGCAGTACTTC
CASSSPDRGVYEQYF
>-|-|TRBV7-6|TRBJ1-4
TGTGCCAGCAGCTCCCGACAGCCTCCAACTAATGAAAAACTGTTTTTT
CASSSRQPPTNEKLFF
>-|-|TRBV5-1|TRBJ1-2
TGCGCCAGCAGCGTGGACCGAGTCTATGGCTACACCTTC
CASSVDRVYGYTF
>-|-|TRBV14|TRBJ2-1
TGTGCCAGCAGCCCTAGCGCTCTCAATGAGCAGTTCTTC
CASSPSALNEQFF